This T cell receptor beta chain was obtained from a study of shared clonotypes between healthy human individuals. Assay used: immunoSEQ multiplex PCR; TCRdb lists only in-frame clones, some missing. The sample yields about 1 million clones, around 82% seen once. V shed 0 bases and J shed 4 bases, with 5 bases lying between them. From germline, CDR1 is SGHDT and CDR2 YYEEEE. There are 13 residues in the CDR3. The rearrangement links TRBV5-6 to TRBJ1-3; D is ambiguous. This sequence originates from a man aged 18 to 30 in good health. Some clones in this sample may be carry-over from other donors' samples. Sequences were obtained from memory CD4+ T cells from PBMCs. Subset indicated: CD45RA-negative fraction. The chain's CDR3 is CASSLDRGNTIYF. In DNA, the CDR3 is TGTGCCAGCAGCTTGGACAGAGGAAACACCATATATTTT.